One sample yielded the 29 T cell receptor beta chains listed below, sequenced in a study of OX40 agonist ivuxolimab in advanced cancers. Sequencing was performed with immunoSEQ multiplex PCR; in TCRdb, only in-frame clones are kept and a portion is missing. The table lists roughly 50,000 clones, roughly 84% of them singletons. The specimen was CD4+ or CD8+ T cells sorted from blood, collected in a trial of the OX40 agonist ivuxolimab. The receptors here all came from an adult with an advanced solid tumor such as melanoma, head and neck, liver or kidney cancer.

V is TRBV5-5 and J is TRBJ1-4, with 7 bases fitting TRBD1. The trim removed 2 bases at V and 0 bases at J, leaving 4 bases unmatched. This CDR3 region has 16 residues. Germline CDR1 reads SGHKS; CDR2 reads YYEKEE (reference sequence). The chain's CDR3 is CASSLRQGATNEKLFF. The CDR3 nucleotides are TGTGCCAGCAGCTTACGACAGGGTGCAACTAATGAAAAACTGTTTTTT.

This clone was seen a handful of times. The chain carries TRBV28 and TRBJ1-6; D is perhaps TRBD1 (5 bases). Looked up from germline, CDR1 is MDHEN and CDR2 is SYDVKM. The CDR3 totals 16 residues. V lost 8 bases and J 11 bases, leaving 25 bases between the germline ends. CDR3 DNA sequence: TGTGCCAGCTATTCCCTGGGGGACCAAAGGAGGGCACCCCTCCACTTT. It yields the protein CASYSLGDQRRAPLHF. The full variable domain, in which reference TRBV28 and TRBJ1-6 provide the parts outside the CDR3, is DVKVTQSSRYLVKRTGEKVFLECVQDMDHENMFWYRQDPGLGLRLIYFSYDVKMKEKGDIPEGYSVSREKKERFSLILESASTNQTSMYLCASYSLGDQRRAPLHFGNGTRLTVT.

This chain joins TRBV5-1 and TRBJ2-3, with D unclear. V lost 3 bases and J 0 bases, leaving 5 bases between the germline ends. The CDR3 totals 13 residues. Germline V lookup: CDR1 SGHRS, CDR2 YFSETQ. The CDR3 DNA reads as TGCGCCAGCAGCTCCGGAAGCACAGATACGCAGTATTTT. Protein sequence: CASSSGSTDTQYF.

The chain combines TRBV29-1 with TRBJ1-2, with 7 bases lining up with TRBD1. V shed 5 bases and J 4 bases; nucleotides not matched to a gene: 7. The CDR3 covers 13 residues. CDR1 is SQVTM, CDR2 ANQGSEA, per germline. The DNA of the CDR3 is TGCAGCGTTAGACAGGGATCGTCCTATGGCTACACCTTC. As protein: CSVRQGSSYGYTF.

CDR3 nucleotides: TGTGCCAGCAGCTCCCCCCTCACTAGCGCCGTCGACAATGAGCAGTTCTTC. Its protein product is CASSSPLTSAVDNEQFF. V gene TRBV7-2 combines with J gene TRBJ2-1; 7 nucleotides match TRBD2. This CDR3 spans 17 amino acids. The junction had 14 bases not matched to a gene; V was cut back by 4 bases and J by 5 bases. Per germline, CDR1 SGHTA and CDR2 FQGNSA.

This rearrangement joins TRBV5-4 to TRBJ1-2; D uncertain. Germline lookup yields CDR1 SGHNT and CDR2 YYREEE (reference sequence). The V end lost 1 base, the J end lost 3 bases, and 10 bases lay between the germline ends. This CDR3 comprises 14 residues. DNA for the CDR3: TGTGCCAGCAGCTTGAGATTAACGGACTATGGCTACACCTTC. Amino acid sequence: CASSLRLTDYGYTF.

The genes are TRBV2 and TRBJ1-4; tentatively, D is TRBD1 (5 bases). This CDR3 is built from 10 residues. Germline values: CDR1 SNHLY, CDR2 FYNNEI. V was cut by 5 bases and J by 12 bases, with 7 bases left in between. CDR3 in DNA: TGTGCCAGCAGTTCGGGGGAACTGTTTTTT. Protein product: CASSSGELFF.

V is TRBV7-2 and J is TRBJ2-5, with 11 bases lining up with TRBD2. Germline lookup yields CDR1 SGHTA and CDR2 FQGNSA. After removal of 1 base from V and 7 bases from J, the junction contained 5 bases not matched to a gene. CDR3 length: 15 amino acids. CDR3 protein: CASSLVSTSGGTQYF. DNA for the CDR3: TGTGCCAGCAGCTTAGTCTCTACTAGCGGGGGGACCCAGTACTTC.

This chain connects TRBV5-6 to TRBJ1-2; no clear D gene. Per germline, CDR1 SGHDT and CDR2 YYEEEE. This CDR3 is 16 amino acids long. Trimming cost V 4 bases and J 2 bases, with 18 bases left between them. Written as DNA, the CDR3 is TGTGCCAGCAGCCGCGGGTCCACGGGCTACAACTATGGCTACACCTTC. Translating gives CASSRGSTGYNYGYTF.

The chain links TRBV14 to TRBJ2-2; 8 bases map to TRBD2. The CDR3 loop spans 17 amino acids. With V trimmed by 1 base and J by 5 bases, 9 bases remained unmatched. Germline V CDR1 and CDR2: SGHDN, FVKESK. CDR3 DNA: TGTGCCAGCAGCCAAGCTTCAACGGGAGGGTATACCGGGGAGCTGTTTTTT. As protein: CASSQASTGGYTGELFF.

This clone was counted only a few times. The chain joins TRBV7-9 to TRBJ2-7, with a weak D call TRBD1 (6 bases). Trimming cost V 5 bases and J 3 bases, with 17 bases left between them. The CDR3 runs 15 residues. In germline, CDR1 is SEHNR, CDR2 FQNEAQ (reference sequence). This CDR3 reads CASSPQGSNYYEQYF. CDR3 nucleotide sequence: TGTGCCAGCAGCCCACAGGGTAGCAACTACTACGAGCAGTACTTC.

The chain couples TRBV2 to TRBJ2-5; D unresolved. Germline CDR1 reads SNHLY; CDR2 reads FYNNEI. Trimming took off 10 bases at V and 4 bases at J, with 22 bases between the two ends. The length of the CDR3 is 15 residues. The CDR3 loop reads CATVLQLPPGETQYF. The CDR3 coding sequence is TGTGCCACCGTCTTACAACTACCGCCGGGAGAGACCCAGTACTTC.

The chain links TRBV19 to TRBJ2-1; TRBD2 agrees at 12 bases. Germline-derived CDR1 and CDR2 are LNHDA and SQIVND (reference sequence). Trimming took 6 bases from V and 9 from J; bases not matched to a gene: 6. The CDR3 is 14 residues long. The CDR3 reads CASRRTSGISEQFF. The CDR3 DNA reads as TGTGCCAGTAGGCGGACTAGCGGGATTTCTGAGCAGTTCTTC.

The chain couples TRBV6-1 to TRBJ2-7, with D unclear. Germline values: CDR1 MNHNS, CDR2 SASEGT. The CDR3 totals 15 residues. V was shortened by 0 bases and J by 7 bases, with 16 bases between the two germline ends. In nucleotides, the CDR3 is TGTGCCAGCAGTGAAGCAAACAGTAAAAGTGGGGAGCAGTACGTC. Its protein product is CASSEANSKSGEQYV.

The rearrangement joins TRBV11-3 to TRBJ2-6; 9 nucleotides agree with TRBD1. The CDR3 is 17 residues long. Germline V gene lookup returns CDR1 SGHNT and CDR2 YENEEA. Trimming took 6 bases from V and 2 from J; bases not matched to a gene: 8. The DNA for the CDR3 is TGTGCCAGCAGTCCGGGACAGGGAACCCCTGGGGCCAACGTCCTGACTTTC. Translating gives CASSPGQGTPGANVLTF.

This clone was seen just once. The chain has TRBV7-9 and TRBJ2-3; no reliable D call. Germline V gene lookup returns CDR1 SEHNR and CDR2 FQNEAQ (reference sequence). The CDR3 is made up of 14 amino acids. Trimming took 0 bases from V and 4 from J, leaving 8 bases between them. CDR3 amino acids: CASSLAAAADTQYF. The DNA for the CDR3 is TGTGCCAGCAGCTTAGCGGCGGCAGCAGATACGCAGTATTTT.

This sequence joins TRBV30 and TRBJ2-1; D ambiguous. The CDR3 loop spans 14 amino acids. The V end was cut by 1 base, the J end by 6 bases, with 13 bases between. Germline V gene lookup returns CDR1 GTSNPN and CDR2 SVGIG (reference sequence). The CDR3 nucleotides are TGTGCCTGGAGTGGCAGGCGTAGGGTCAATGAGCAGTTCTTC. Protein product: CAWSGRRRVNEQFF.

The gene calls are TRBV7-2 and TRBJ2-3; 10 bases fit TRBD2. The CDR3 runs 15 residues. Germline CDR1 is SGHTA and CDR2 is FQGNSA. Trimming at V came to 2 bases and at J to 4 bases, leaving 3 bases not matched to a gene. This CDR3 reads CASSLQRGGPDTQYF. The CDR3 bases are TGTGCCAGCAGCTTACAGCGGGGGGGCCCAGATACGCAGTATTTT.

The J gene is TRBJ1-6, the V gene TRBV9; D gene ambiguous. V lost 4 bases, J lost 7 bases, and 18 bases lay in between. The germline V gene encodes CDR1 SGDLS and CDR2 YYNGEE. The CDR3 totals 16 residues. In DNA form, the CDR3 reads TGTGCCAGCAGCCCTCAGATGTCCGGGTCCAATTCACCCCTCCACTTT. Translated, it gives CASSPQMSGSNSPLHF.

The chain couples TRBV11-3 to TRBJ2-2; D unclear. The V end was cut by 5 bases, the J end by 6 bases, with 10 bases between. Germline V gives CDR1 SGHNT, CDR2 YENEEA. The CDR3 runs to 13 residues. CDR3 nucleotides: TGTGCCAGCAGCCCCGCAACCTCCGGGGAGCTGTTTTTT. Protein product: CASSPATSGELFF.

The chain is built from TRBV7-9 and TRBJ2-3, with D possibly being TRBD2 (6 bases). V was pared by 5 bases and J by 4 bases, with 13 bases between. The CDR3 is 14 amino acids. Looked up from germline, CDR1 is SEHNR and CDR2 is FQNEAQ (reference sequence). Here the CDR3 reads CASSLGSLADTQYF. The CDR3 DNA follows: TGTGCCAGCAGCCTCGGGAGCTTGGCAGATACGCAGTATTTT.

The V gene is TRBV6-1, the J gene TRBJ2-5, with 9 bases matching TRBD1. V was clipped by 1 base and J by 5 bases; unmatched bases: 11. This CDR3 has 17 residues. Germline values: CDR1 MNHNS, CDR2 SASEGT. The CDR3 DNA sequence: TGTGCCAGCAGTGAAGTGGAGCCGGGACAGGGTTGGGAGACCCAGTACTTC. It is translated as CASSEVEPGQGWETQYF.

The CDR3 DNA reads as TGTGCCAGCAGCTTAACTGGGCAGGAGGCAGATACGCAGTATTTT. Its protein is CASSLTGQEADTQYF. This rearrangement joins TRBV7-3 to TRBJ2-3; maybe TRBD2 (5 bases). Germline V gene sequence: CDR1 SGHTA, CDR2 FQGTGA. Trimming left V 0 bases short and J 4 bases short, with 11 bases between. The CDR3 sequence is 15 residues long.

This chain uses TRBV11-2 with TRBJ2-2; a weak D match, TRBD1 (6 bases). Germline loops: CDR1 SGHAT, CDR2 FQNNGV. This CDR3 is 17 amino acids long. V lost 1 base and J lost 5, with 17 bases in between. CDR3 nucleotides: TGTGCCAGCAGCTTAGGACGAGAGACAGGTCGGACCGGGGAGCTGTTTTTT. This codes for CASSLGRETGRTGELFF.

The rearrangement uses TRBV4-2 and TRBJ2-5; 7 bases are a match to TRBD2. Germline V gene lookup returns CDR1 LGHNA and CDR2 YNFKEQ. V gave up 1 base and J gave up 5 bases; unmatched junction bases: 7. This CDR3 has 15 residues. The CDR3 here is CASSQGGGGDETQYF. The CDR3 DNA reads as TGTGCCAGCAGCCAAGGGGGCGGGGGTGACGAGACCCAGTACTTC.

The chain employs TRBV2 and TRBJ1-1; maybe TRBD1 (5 bases). The CDR3 runs to 15 residues. Per the germline V gene, CDR1 is SNHLY and CDR2 is FYNNEI. V lost 7 bases and J lost 6, with 21 bases in between. The CDR3 nucleotides are TGTGCCAGCACCGAAGGGGAAGGGGTTGAAGCTGAAGCTTTCTTT. Translating it yields CASTEGEGVEAEAFF.

The rearrangement links TRBV6-5 to TRBJ1-1; a weak D match, TRBD1 (5 bases). Germline CDR1 reads MNHEY; CDR2 reads SVGAGI. The V and J ends lost 3 bases and 4 bases respectively, with 9 bases between them. The CDR3 extends over 13 amino acids. This CDR3 reads CASSYFGGTEAFF. The CDR3 coding sequence is TGTGCCAGCAGTTATTTCGGGGGCACTGAAGCTTTCTTT.

In its sample, this clone was seen once. The V call is TRBV15, the J call TRBJ2-2, with D unresolved. V was shortened by 3 bases and J by 5 bases, with 16 bases between the two germline ends. In germline, CDR1 is LNHNV, CDR2 YYDKDF (reference sequence). This CDR3 has 16 amino acids. The CDR3 region has the DNA TGTGCCACCAGCAGGAAAATCAGAGAGACAACCGGGGAGCTGTTTTTT. The encoded protein is CATSRKIRETTGELFF.

The CDR3 nucleotides read TGTGCCAGCAGCCAAGCCCCCCATGTGTCGGTGAGGAACGAGCAGTACTTC. Protein product: CASSQAPHVSVRNEQYF. The rearrangement uses TRBV14 and TRBJ2-7, with D unresolved. The V end lost 1 base, the J end lost 5 bases, and 21 bases lay between the germline ends. CDR3 length equals 17 residues. Looked up from germline, CDR1 is SGHDN and CDR2 is FVKESK.